One sample yielded the 29 T cell receptor beta chains listed below, sequenced in a study of blood T cells in healthy people across ages. Primers used in a second PCR of about 7 to 11 cycles were a sample-barcoded 5' primer and a J-beta primer mix. Each CDR3 protein gets one entry after TCRdb re-called the 5' RACE reads with MiXCR. The sample holds roughly 800,000 distinct CDR3 sequences, approximately 53% seen once. The sequenced sample was blood. These receptors were taken from a man older than 75 in good health.

This chain joins TRBV28 and TRBJ2-7; D is uncertain. Looked up from germline, CDR1 is MDHEN and CDR2 is SYDVKM. The CDR3 spans 15 residues. With 3 bases removed from V and 2 bases from J, the gap between germline ends came to 14 bases. The CDR3, as DNA: TGTGCCAGCAGTTTCCTGGGCCCCCTTCCCTACGAGCAGTACTTC. It is translated as CASSFLGPLPYEQYF. Looking up the rest from reference TRBV28 and TRBJ2-7 gives the full variable domain: DVKVTQSSRYLVKRTGEKVFLECVQDMDHENMFWYRQDPGLGLRLIYFSYDVKMKEKGDIPEGYSVSREKKERFSLILESASTNQTSMYLCASSFLGPLPYEQYFGPGTRLTVT.

The chain uses TRBV5-6 and TRBJ1-1; possibly TRBD1 for D (5 bases). Germline V gives CDR1 SGHDT, CDR2 YYEEEE. The CDR3 covers 15 residues. V lost 1 base, J lost 1 base, and 11 bases lay in between. CDR3: CASSLTGRSNTEAFF. The CDR3 DNA follows: TGTGCCAGCAGCTTGACGGGACGGTCGAACACTGAAGCTTTCTTT.

The chain carries TRBV20-1 and TRBJ2-1; 11 bases fit TRBD2. Germline CDR1 DFQATT, CDR2 SNEGSKA (reference sequence). With 7 bases clipped from V and 0 bases from J, the junction kept 8 bases outside the gene matches. CDR3 length equals 16 residues. CDR3: CSGGLAVPSSYNEQFF. The CDR3 coding sequence is TGCAGTGGGGGACTAGCGGTACCGAGCTCCTACAATGAGCAGTTCTTC.

In its sample, this clonotype was seen a few times. V usage is TRBV10-2 and J usage is TRBJ1-2, with D hard to call. Trimming stripped 3 bases from V and 8 bases from J, with 10 bases between. This CDR3 region has 12 residues. Germline lookup yields CDR1 WSHSY and CDR2 SAAADI. This chain's CDR3 is CASSEVGSGYTF. CDR3 DNA: TGCGCCAGCAGTGAAGTCGGATCGGGCTACACCTTC.

For this clonotype: A much larger clone is a single base away; this may be a read error. V usage is TRBV7-2 and J usage is TRBJ1-2; no reliable D call. The CDR3 has 14 amino acids. The germline V gene encodes CDR1 SGHTA and CDR2 FQGNSA. V was cut by 1 base and J by 4 bases, with 10 bases left in between. Here the CDR3 DNA reads TGTGCCAGCAGCTTAGACGGCAGCTCCTATGGCTACACCTTC. Its protein is CASSLDGSSYGYTF.

This clonotype was detected only a few times. The chain couples TRBV5-1 to TRBJ2-1; a possible D gene is TRBD2 (6 bases). Germline V gives CDR1 SGHRS, CDR2 YFSETQ. This CDR3 has 16 amino acids. V lost 0 bases, J lost 10 bases, and 20 bases lay in between. The CDR3 coding sequence is TGCGCCAGCAGCTTGGGGGGGGTTGGCGGGATCGACGAGCAGTTCTTC. This codes for CASSLGGVGGIDEQFF.

This chain joins TRBV4-1 and TRBJ2-6; D call uncertain. Trimming removed 1 base from V and 0 bases from J, with 10 bases in between. This CDR3 region has 17 residues. CDR1 and CDR2 (germline): MGHRA, YSYEKL. For the CDR3, the DNA is TGCGCCAGCAGCCAAGTGCCCTCGAGCTCTGGGGCCAACGTCCTGACTTTC. Translating it yields CASSQVPSSSGANVLTF.

J is TRBJ1-1 and V is TRBV5-1, with D perhaps TRBD1 (5 bases). The V gene lost 2 bases and the J gene lost 2 bases, with 19 bases spanning the gap. In germline, CDR1 is SGHRS, CDR2 YFSETQ. The CDR3 is 17 amino acids. DNA for the CDR3: TGCGCCAGCAGCTTCGGGGATAGGGGAGTGGGTAACACTGAAGCTTTCTTT. Its protein is CASSFGDRGVGNTEAFF.

The chain combines TRBV7-2 with TRBJ1-2; no firm D call. The CDR3 length is 14 residues. From germline, CDR1 is SGHTA and CDR2 FQGNSA. V lost 1 base to trimming and J lost 4 bases, with 10 bases between them. The CDR3 spells CASSLVVGSYGYTF. The CDR3 coding sequence is TGTGCCAGCAGCTTAGTGGTAGGCAGCTATGGCTACACCTTC.

The chain joins TRBV28 to TRBJ2-4; TRBD1 might be the D (5 bases). The J call may be in error: the DNA end matches TRBJ2-7 better. There are 14 residues in the CDR3. CDR1 and CDR2 from the germline V gene are MDHEN and SYDVKM. In DNA form, the CDR3 reads TGTGCCAGCAGTTTTGGCGACAGAGTGCACGAGCAGTACTTC. It yields the protein CASSFGDRVHEQYF.

The table lists this clonotype with a count of one. This sequence joins TRBV24-1 and TRBJ2-1, with 9 bases lining up with TRBD1. The ends lost 4 bases at V and 0 bases at J; junction bases unmatched: 6. This CDR3 is built from 17 residues. Looked up from germline, CDR1 is KGHDR and CDR2 is SFDVKD. The CDR3 nucleotides are TGTGCCACCAGTGACCCCGGGACAGGGAGCTCCTACAATGAGCAGTTCTTC. This gives the protein CATSDPGTGSSYNEQFF.

This clonotype turned up a few times. In nucleotides, the CDR3 is TGTGCCAGCATTACCGGCTACGAGCAGTACTTC. Translating gives CASITGYEQYF. This chain uses TRBV28 with TRBJ2-7; D gene uncertain. This CDR3 is built from 11 residues. Germline CDR1 reads MDHEN; CDR2 reads SYDVKM. V was cut by 7 bases and J by 3 bases, with 7 bases left in between.

There are a few counts of this clonotype. The V gene is TRBV10-1, the J gene TRBJ2-1; no clear D. Between the trimmed V and J ends, which lost 2 bases and 6 bases, there was a span of 8 bases. The CDR3 totals 13 residues. Germline V gene lookup returns CDR1 WNHNN and CDR2 SYGVQD (reference sequence). Here the CDR3 reads CASSELEVNEQFF. CDR3 DNA: TGCGCCAGCAGTGAGCTAGAGGTCAATGAGCAGTTCTTC.

The chain is built from TRBV13 and TRBJ2-1; 10 bases fit TRBD2. From germline, CDR1 is PRHDT and CDR2 FYEKMQ (reference sequence). Trimming cost V 5 bases and J 6 bases; bases outside gene matches: 10. The length of the CDR3 is 16 residues. This chain's CDR3 is CASSPNPGLAINEQFF. The CDR3 DNA sequence: TGTGCCAGCAGCCCGAATCCGGGACTAGCGATCAATGAGCAGTTCTTC.

This clonotype has only a few counts. The chain uses TRBV18 and TRBJ2-4; no definite D call. This CDR3 region has 13 residues. The germline V gene has CDR1 KGHSH and CDR2 LQKENI. Between the trimmed V and J ends, which lost 1 base and 5 bases, there was a span of 6 bases. DNA for the CDR3: TGTGCCAGCTCACCACGCCCTGAAAACATTCAGTACTTC. This gives the protein CASSPRPENIQYF.

The chain carries TRBV15 and TRBJ2-7; D unresolved. V lost 1 base and J 4 bases, leaving 5 bases between the germline ends. The CDR3 spans 12 residues. Germline V gives CDR1 LNHNV, CDR2 YYDKDF (reference sequence). CDR3 coding DNA: TGTGCCACCAGCAGAGTGGGATACGAGCAGTACTTC. This codes for CATSRVGYEQYF.

This clonotype was counted between two and nine times. The chain uses TRBV29-1 and TRBJ1-1; 12 bases are shared with TRBD1. This CDR3 comprises 17 residues. The V gene end was trimmed by 4 bases and the J gene end by 0 bases; junction bases not matched to a gene: 9. CDR1 and CDR2 from the germline V gene are SQVTM and ANQGSEA. CDR3 in amino acids: CSVGRGTGGWMNTEAFF. The CDR3 DNA sequence: TGCAGCGTTGGGAGGGGGACAGGGGGCTGGATGAACACTGAAGCTTTCTTT. The full variable domain, with the rest looked up from reference TRBV29-1 and TRBJ1-1, is SAVISQKPSRDICQRGTSLTIQCQVDSQVTMMFWYRQQPGQSLTLIATANQGSEATYESGFVIDKFPISRPNLTFSTLTVSNMSPEDSSIYLCSVGRGTGGWMNTEAFFGQGTRLTVV.

The chain joins TRBV5-4 to TRBJ2-1; D not resolved. The CDR3 extends over 15 amino acids. V lost 0 bases and J 4 bases, leaving 11 bases between the germline ends. The germline V gene encodes CDR1 SGHNT and CDR2 YYREEE (reference sequence). CDR3 sequence: CASSLAPEEYNEQFF. The CDR3 coding sequence is TGTGCCAGCAGCTTGGCCCCCGAAGAATACAATGAGCAGTTCTTC.

The V call is TRBV6-1, the J call TRBJ1-3; tentatively, D is TRBD1 (6 bases). Germline V gene lookup returns CDR1 MNHNS and CDR2 SASEGT. V lost 3 bases and J 0 bases, leaving 12 bases between the germline ends. The CDR3 runs 16 residues. The CDR3 here is CASSEYGTRSGNTIYF. The CDR3 coding sequence is TGTGCCAGCAGTGAGTACGGGACACGCTCTGGAAACACCATATATTTT.

V and J are TRBV7-9 and TRBJ2-1; TRBD2 agrees at 8 bases. This CDR3 has 13 amino acids. Germline CDR1 SEHNR, CDR2 FQNEAQ (reference sequence). Losses at the gene ends were 5 bases for V and 7 bases for J; bases not matched to a gene: 4. The DNA of the CDR3 is TGTGCCAGCAGCCGGGGGGGGCCGAATGAGCAGTTCTTC. The encoded protein is CASSRGGPNEQFF.

The V and J genes are TRBV7-3 and TRBJ2-5, with D hard to call. Deletions cut 6 bases from V and 2 bases from J, with 13 bases between. CDR1 SGHTA and CDR2 FQGTGA come from the germline V gene. The CDR3 length is 14 residues. CDR3: CASSRGSLQETQYF. The CDR3 DNA is TGTGCCAGCAGTCGAGGTTCCTTACAAGAGACCCAGTACTTC.

This chain links TRBV2 with TRBJ2-5, with 10 bases aligning to TRBD2. Germline V lookup: CDR1 SNHLY, CDR2 FYNNEI. The V and J ends lost 7 bases and 11 bases, in that order; junction bases with no gene match: 22. The CDR3 has 17 amino acids. The CDR3 DNA is TGTGCCAGCATGGGACATCGAGCGGGAGGGCCGATCAATGAGCAGTACTTC. Residues: CASMGHRAGGPINEQYF. The complete variable domain, with remaining parts taken from reference TRBV2 and TRBJ2-5, reads EPEVTQTPSHQVTQMGQEVILRCVPISNHLYFYWYRQILGQKVEFLVSFYNNEISEKSEIFDDQFSVERPDGSNFTLKIRSTKLEDSAMYFCASMGHRAGGPINEQYFGPGTRLLVL.

V and J are TRBV3-1 and TRBJ2-3, with 8 bases lining up with TRBD2. This CDR3 comprises 16 residues. Germline V gene data show CDR1 as LGHDT and CDR2 as YNNKEL (reference sequence). Trimming removed 1 base from V and 4 bases from J; junction bases left unmatched: 7. CDR3 DNA: TGTGCCAGCAGCCAAGGGACTAGCTTCTTCCCAGATACGCAGTATTTT. Amino acid sequence: CASSQGTSFFPDTQYF.

This clonotype has just a few counts. The chain links TRBV28 to TRBJ1-2, with TRBD1 as a possible D gene (6 bases). The CDR3 totals 14 residues. CDR1 is MDHEN and CDR2 is SYDVKM in the germline V gene. Deletions cut 8 bases from V and 4 bases from J, with 17 bases between. CDR3: CASDIQGKGYGYTF. The CDR3 DNA sequence: TGTGCCAGCGACATCCAGGGGAAGGGCTATGGCTACACCTTC.

This clonotype showed up just a few times. The chain employs TRBV12-3 or TRBV12-4 and TRBJ2-1, with D possibly matching TRBD1 (6 bases). The DNA end favors TRBJ2-7, so the J call may be wrong. The CDR3 runs 14 residues. CDR3 DNA: TGTGCCAGCAGTTTAGGGTACAGGGAGAGCGAGCAGTACTTC. As protein: CASSLGYRESEQYF.

This clonotype was counted between two and nine times. The rearrangement joins TRBV11-2 to TRBJ2-1; 7 nucleotides align to TRBD1. CDR3 length equals 16 residues. Germline CDR1 is SGHAT and CDR2 is FQNNGV. Trimming removed 4 bases from V and 3 bases from J; junction bases left unmatched: 9. CDR3 sequence: CASSSSGTAIYNEQFF. The CDR3 nucleotides read TGTGCCAGCAGCTCTTCGGGGACAGCCATCTACAATGAGCAGTTCTTC.

This rearrangement joins TRBV20-1 to TRBJ2-7, with D perhaps given as TRBD1 or TRBD2 (6 bases each). Per the germline V gene, CDR1 is DFQATT and CDR2 is SNEGSKA (reference sequence). The CDR3 loop spans 17 amino acids. V shed 5 bases and J shed 1 base, with 24 bases lying between them. The CDR3 loop is CSAFKTGPGDQSYEQYF. DNA for the CDR3: TGCAGTGCTTTTAAAACAGGGCCGGGGGACCAATCCTACGAGCAGTACTTC.

The table lists this clonotype with a few counts. V gene TRBV7-2 combines with J gene TRBJ2-5; D remains unclear. The V gene's germline CDR1 is SGHTA and CDR2 FQGNSA. The V gene lost 0 bases and the J gene lost 5 bases, with 13 bases spanning the gap. The CDR3 is 15 residues long. The CDR3 here is CASSLAGSPKETQYF. The CDR3 DNA follows: TGTGCCAGCAGCTTAGCGGGATCTCCTAAGGAGACCCAGTACTTC.

In this sample, this clonotype turned up many times. J is TRBJ2-3 and V is TRBV20-1; 11 bases are a match to TRBD2. Germline V gives CDR1 DFQATT, CDR2 SNEGSKA (reference sequence). Trimming took 0 bases from V and 14 from J; bases not matched to a gene: 16. The CDR3 is 16 amino acids. The DNA for the CDR3 is TGCAGTGCTAGAGATGGGAGACTAGCGGGGCCCAGATACGCGTATTTT. Encoded protein: CSARDGRLAGPRYAYF.